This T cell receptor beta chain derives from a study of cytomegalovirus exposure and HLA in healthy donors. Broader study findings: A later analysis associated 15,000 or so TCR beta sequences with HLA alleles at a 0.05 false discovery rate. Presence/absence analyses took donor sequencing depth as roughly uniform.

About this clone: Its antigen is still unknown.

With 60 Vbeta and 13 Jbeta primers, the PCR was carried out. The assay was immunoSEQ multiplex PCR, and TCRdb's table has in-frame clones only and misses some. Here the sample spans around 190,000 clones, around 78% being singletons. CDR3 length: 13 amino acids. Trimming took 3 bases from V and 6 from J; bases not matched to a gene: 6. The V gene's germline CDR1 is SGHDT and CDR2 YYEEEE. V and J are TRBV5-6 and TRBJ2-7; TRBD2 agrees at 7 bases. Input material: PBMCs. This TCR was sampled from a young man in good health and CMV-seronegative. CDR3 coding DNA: TGTGCCAGCAGCTACGGGACTACGGTCGAGCAGTACTTC. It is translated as CASSYGTTVEQYF.